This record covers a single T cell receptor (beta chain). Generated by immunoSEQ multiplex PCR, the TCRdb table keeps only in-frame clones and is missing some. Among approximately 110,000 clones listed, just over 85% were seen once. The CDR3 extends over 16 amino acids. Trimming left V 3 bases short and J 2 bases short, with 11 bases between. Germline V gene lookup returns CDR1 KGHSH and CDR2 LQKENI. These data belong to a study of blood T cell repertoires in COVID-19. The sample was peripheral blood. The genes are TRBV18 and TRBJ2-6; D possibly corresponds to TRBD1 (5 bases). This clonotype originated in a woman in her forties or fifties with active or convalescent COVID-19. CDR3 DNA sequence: TGTGCCAGCTCACCTCAGACAGATCCTGGGGCCAACGTCCTGACTTTC. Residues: CASSPQTDPGANVLTF.